This TCR delta chain was found in a study of gamma-delta chains in newborns, infants, children (dated by TCRdb to about 2019). Looking at the study overall: According to the study title, microbial exposure causes polyclonal expansion of innate gammadelta T cells right after birth. How innate gammadelta T cell populations in human newborns were shaped by microbial exposure immediately after birth was investigated in the study.

CDR1 and CDR2 (GEAIGNYY, EKD) derive from the germline V gene. Counted from cysteine to phenylalanine, this CDR3 has 16 amino acids. Only the CDR3 DNA stays, 48 bases, in frame from base 1. Trimming takes 0 bases from V and 1 base from J, and the germline ends sit 14 bases apart. Instrument used: Illumina MiSeq. Identical DNA sequences were merged into single rows after TCRdb reprocessed the public reads with CATT. The table for this sample lists roughly 11,000 delta-chain clones; around 3% of them were counted only once. The biggest ten clones account for 7.5% to 9.5% of the sample. This clone showed up just a few times. Its antigen is unknown. No base quality values were provided; no much bigger clone lies one nucleotide off. Other DNA variants within this sample encode the same CDR3.

Sequenced sample: blood. The sequence came from a child who was a newborn, infant or young child, either healthy, febrile or measles-vaccinated (not recorded which). This chain is built from TRDV2 and TRDJ1; TRDD3 is a weak D gene call, 6 bases matching. The CDR3 region: CACDTLGMGGTDKLIF. The nucleotide sequence reads TGTGCCTGTGACACCCTGGGGATGGGGGGCACCGATAAACTCATCTTT.